Following are 10 T cell receptor beta chains from one sample sequenced in a study of blood T cell repertoires in COVID-19. Sequencing used immunoSEQ multiplex PCR; TCRdb keeps in-frame clones, though not all of them. The repertoire has about 330,000 clones, roughly 90% of them found once; the top ten carry over 0.8%. Input material: PBMCs or T cells enriched from blood (not recorded which). These receptors were obtained from a woman aged 25 to 45 who had recovered from COVID-19.

This clone has only one observation. The V and J genes are TRBV23-1 and TRBJ1-2, with D perhaps TRBD1 (6 bases). TRBV23-1 is designated an ORF whose function remains uncertain. The CDR3 loop spans 14 amino acids. Trimming took 7 bases from V and 6 from J, leaving 18 bases between them. The CDR3 loop reads CASTHRGQFNGYTF. The CDR3 DNA reads TGCGCCAGCACCCACCGGGGACAATTCAATGGCTACACCTTC.

The chain combines TRBV18 with TRBJ1-4; 11 nucleotides match TRBD1. CDR3 length: 16 amino acids. The germline V gene has CDR1 KGHSH and CDR2 LQKENI. V lost 5 bases and J lost 5; bases outside the gene matches: 7. CDR3 protein: CASSSGQGDTNEKLFF. Here the CDR3 DNA reads TGTGCCAGCTCATCGGGACAGGGGGACACCAATGAAAAACTGTTTTTT.

The rearrangement links TRBV5-1 to TRBJ2-3, with TRBD2 identical over 10 bases. Per germline, CDR1 SGHRS and CDR2 YFSETQ. The V gene end was trimmed by 4 bases and the J gene end by 4 bases; junction bases not matched to a gene: 9. The CDR3 is made up of 16 amino acids. As DNA, the CDR3 is TGCGCCAGCAGCCTTCCGAAAGCGGGGGGGCCAGATACGCAGTATTTT. Its translation is CASSLPKAGGPDTQYF.

The V gene is TRBV7-9, the J gene TRBJ2-2; 7 bases match TRBD2. This CDR3 comprises 15 residues. V gave up 6 bases and J gave up 2 bases; unmatched junction bases: 6. Germline V CDR1 and CDR2: SEHNR, FQNEAQ (reference sequence). The CDR3 sequence: CASRLGTTNTGELFF. The CDR3 DNA follows: TGTGCCAGCAGGCTCGGGACTACAAACACCGGGGAGCTGTTTTTT.

The genes are TRBV7-9 and TRBJ2-5; the match to TRBD1 covers 10 bases. CDR3 length equals 15 residues. V gave up 5 bases and J gave up 2 bases; unmatched junction bases: 5. Per the germline V gene, CDR1 is SEHNR and CDR2 is FQNEAQ (reference sequence). The CDR3 region has the DNA TGTGCCAGCAGCCTGACAGGGGGCGGGCAAGAGACCCAGTACTTC. Amino acids: CASSLTGGGQETQYF.

This clone was seen a handful of times. The V call is TRBV5-1, the J call TRBJ1-6; TRBD1 matches at 7 bases. With V trimmed by 0 bases and J by 4 bases, 7 bases remained unmatched. The length of the CDR3 is 17 residues. Germline loops: CDR1 SGHRS, CDR2 YFSETQ. The CDR3 bases are TGCGCCAGCAGCTTGGAACGGACAGGCGCTTATAATTCACCCCTCCACTTT. Residues: CASSLERTGAYNSPLHF.

This clone showed up just a few times. The CDR3 coding sequence is TGTGCCAGCAGCCAAGATGCAGGCCCCACCGGGGAGCTGTTTTTT. Protein: CASSQDAGPTGELFF. The chain employs TRBV4-2 and TRBJ2-2; D unresolved. Germline-derived CDR1 and CDR2 are LGHNA and YNFKEQ. Trimming shortened V by 0 bases and J by 4 bases, and 9 bases separated the two germline ends. The CDR3 consists of 15 residues.

This clone was seen only a few times. V usage is TRBV7-2 and J usage is TRBJ1-5, with no clear D. This CDR3 has 14 amino acids. V was pared by 5 bases and J by 2 bases, with 10 bases between. Per germline, CDR1 SGHTA and CDR2 FQGNSA. CDR3 nucleotides: TGTGCCAGCAGCGAAGCCGGGGGCAATCAGCCCCAGCATTTT. As protein: CASSEAGGNQPQHF.

The chain has TRBV6-5 and TRBJ1-2; TRBD1 agrees at 7 bases. Trimming took 4 bases from V and 5 from J; bases not matched to a gene: 10. This CDR3 spans 15 amino acids. CDR1 and CDR2 from the germline V gene are MNHEY and SVGAGI. This CDR3 reads CASSSTAGQNYGYTF. The CDR3, as DNA: TGTGCCAGCAGTTCGACCGCGGGACAGAATTATGGCTACACCTTC.

The V call is TRBV19, the J call TRBJ1-3; tentatively, D is TRBD1 (5 bases). The CDR3 has 16 residues. Germline V gene lookup returns CDR1 LNHDA and CDR2 SQIVND (reference sequence). V was shortened by 7 bases and J by 0 bases, with 16 bases between the two germline ends. The CDR3 DNA sequence: TGTGCCAGTAAAGGGCAGGGAACTAACTCTGGAAACACCATATATTTT. Protein: CASKGQGTNSGNTIYF.